This paragraph covers one T cell receptor beta chain sequence. Time point of the sample: pretreatment peripheral blood. Assay used: immunoSEQ multiplex PCR; TCRdb lists only in-frame clones, some missing. The repertoire has about 56,000 clones, over 75% of them found once; the top ten carry around 16%. The sample comes from a study of PD-L1 blockade in urothelial cancer. The V gene end was trimmed by 2 bases and the J gene end by 3 bases; junction bases not matched to a gene: 1. This CDR3 comprises 14 residues. Per the germline V gene, CDR1 is ENHRY and CDR2 is SYGVKD. The chain joins TRBV10-3 to TRBJ2-5, with TRBD1 identical over 9 bases. This clonotype originated in a man in his 70s with urothelial cancer. The sequenced sample was PBMCs, obtained around atezolizumab (anti-PD-L1) treatment. CDR3 coding DNA: TGTGCCATCAGTGAGACAGGGGGCAAAGAGACCCAGTACTTC. Its translation is CAISETGGKETQYF.